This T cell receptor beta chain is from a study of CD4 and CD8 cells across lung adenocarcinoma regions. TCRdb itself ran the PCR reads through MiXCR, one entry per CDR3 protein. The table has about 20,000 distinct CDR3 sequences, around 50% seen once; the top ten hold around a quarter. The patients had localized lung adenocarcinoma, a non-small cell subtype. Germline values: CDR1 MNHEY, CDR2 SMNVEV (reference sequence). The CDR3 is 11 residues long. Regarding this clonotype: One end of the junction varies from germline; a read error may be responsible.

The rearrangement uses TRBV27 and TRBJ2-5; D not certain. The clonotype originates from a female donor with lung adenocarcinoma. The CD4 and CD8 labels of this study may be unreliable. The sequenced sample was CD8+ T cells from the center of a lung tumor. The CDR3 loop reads CAGGDQETQYF. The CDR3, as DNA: TGTGCGGGCGGTGACCAAGAGACGCAGTACTTC.